There are a few counts of the clone carrying this T cell receptor (beta chain). The antigen is undetermined. The entry originates in a study of T-cell memory formation after mild COVID-19. Across the whole study: The two donors had largely donor-specific TCR clusters. Notes on the study in general: There was a balanced CD4/CD8 profile in clones contracting day 15 to 85, and later expanders leaned CD4+. Some clones that responded turned up in pre-infection memory, which suggests that cross-reactive memory joined in.

Constant-segment primers served in 5'RACE that generated TCR alpha and TCR beta cDNA libraries bearing sample barcodes and UMIs. One entry per CDR3 protein results from TCRdb running MiXCR on the 5' RACE reads. The sample lists around 150,000 distinct CDR3 sequences, 9.5% to 13% occurring once. Sequencing input: PBMCs or a T cell subset sorted from them (not recorded which). The receptor was isolated from a man between 18 and 35 years old who had mild COVID-19 (a few samples of this study predate the infection). Cell type and time point are not known.

The CDR3 DNA is TGTGCCAGCAGCTTAGGAGGGGATCGCACAGATACGCAGTATTTT. As protein: CASSLGGDRTDTQYF. The J gene is TRBJ2-3, the V gene TRBV7-2; either TRBD1 or TRBD2 may supply D (5 bases each). V was cut by 1 base and J by 1 base, with 9 bases left in between. CDR1 and CDR2 from the germline V gene are SGHTA and FQGNSA. CDR3 size: 15 residues.